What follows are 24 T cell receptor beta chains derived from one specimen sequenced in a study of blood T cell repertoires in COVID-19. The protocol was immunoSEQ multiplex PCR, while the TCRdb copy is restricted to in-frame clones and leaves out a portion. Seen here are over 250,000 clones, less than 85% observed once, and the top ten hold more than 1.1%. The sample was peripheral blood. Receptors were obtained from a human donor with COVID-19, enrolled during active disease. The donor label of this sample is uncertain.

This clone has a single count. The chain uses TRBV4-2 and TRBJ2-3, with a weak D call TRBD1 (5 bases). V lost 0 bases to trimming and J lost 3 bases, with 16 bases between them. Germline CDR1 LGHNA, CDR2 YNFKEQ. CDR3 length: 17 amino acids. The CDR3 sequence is CASSQDGLQARTDTQYF. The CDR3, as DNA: TGTGCCAGCAGCCAAGATGGTCTACAGGCGAGGACAGATACGCAGTATTTT.

The CDR3 is CASSEAGPTYEQYF. The CDR3 bases are TGTGCCAGCAGTGAAGCGGGGCCGACCTACGAGCAGTACTTC. The V gene is TRBV28, the J gene TRBJ2-7; 7 nucleotides agree with TRBD2. Trimming at V came to 5 bases and at J to 2 bases, leaving 6 bases not matched to a gene. The CDR3 is 14 amino acids. The germline gives CDR1 MDHEN, CDR2 SYDVKM.

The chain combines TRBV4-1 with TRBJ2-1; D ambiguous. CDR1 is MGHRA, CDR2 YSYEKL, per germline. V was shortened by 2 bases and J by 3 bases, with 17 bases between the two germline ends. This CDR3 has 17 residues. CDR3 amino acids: CASSQFAERSNYNEQFF. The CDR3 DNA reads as TGCGCCAGCAGCCAATTTGCGGAAAGATCCAACTACAATGAGCAGTTCTTC.

The CDR3 here is CASSSGGVGTNEKLFF. DNA for the CDR3: TGTGCCAGCAGCTCAGGGGGCGTCGGAACTAATGAAAAACTGTTTTTT. This rearrangement joins TRBV13 to TRBJ1-4, with 8 positions matching TRBD1. Germline-derived CDR1 and CDR2 are PRHDT and FYEKMQ (reference sequence). J was trimmed by 1 base and V by 4 bases; bases with no gene match: 5. CDR3 length equals 16 residues.

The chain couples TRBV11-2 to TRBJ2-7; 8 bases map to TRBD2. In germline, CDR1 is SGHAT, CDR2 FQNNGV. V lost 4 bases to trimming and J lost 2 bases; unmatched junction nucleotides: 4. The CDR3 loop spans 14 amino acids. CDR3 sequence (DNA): TGTGCCAGCAGCTCGGGGGGGGGTGCCTACGAGCAGTACTTC. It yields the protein CASSSGGGAYEQYF.

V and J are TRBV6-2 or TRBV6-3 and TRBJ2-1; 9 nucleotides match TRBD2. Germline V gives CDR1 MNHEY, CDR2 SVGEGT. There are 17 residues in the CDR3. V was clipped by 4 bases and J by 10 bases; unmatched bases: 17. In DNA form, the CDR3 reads TGTGCCAGCAGTTGGGAGCTGGGCGGGAGGGCGGCGGGAGAGCAGTTCTTC. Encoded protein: CASSWELGGRAAGEQFF.

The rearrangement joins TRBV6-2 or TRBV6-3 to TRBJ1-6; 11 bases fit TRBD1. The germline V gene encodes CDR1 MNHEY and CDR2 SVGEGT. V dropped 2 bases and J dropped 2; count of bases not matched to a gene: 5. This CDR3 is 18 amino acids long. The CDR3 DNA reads TGTGCCAGCAGTTACGGACAGGGGGCATTCCCCTATAATTCACCCCTCCACTTT. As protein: CASSYGQGAFPYNSPLHF.

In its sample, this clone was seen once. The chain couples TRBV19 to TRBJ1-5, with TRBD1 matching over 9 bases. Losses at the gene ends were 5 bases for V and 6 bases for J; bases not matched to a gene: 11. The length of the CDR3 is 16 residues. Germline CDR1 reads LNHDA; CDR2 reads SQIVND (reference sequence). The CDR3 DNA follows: TGTGCCAGTAGTGTTGCGGGACAGGGCTTCGCTCAGCCCCAGCATTTT. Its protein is CASSVAGQGFAQPQHF.

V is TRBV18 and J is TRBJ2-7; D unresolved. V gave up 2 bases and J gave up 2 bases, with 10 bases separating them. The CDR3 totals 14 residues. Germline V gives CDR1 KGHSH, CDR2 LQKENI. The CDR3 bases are TGTGCCAGCTCACCAGAGGTCGCCACCTACGAGCAGTACTTC. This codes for CASSPEVATYEQYF.

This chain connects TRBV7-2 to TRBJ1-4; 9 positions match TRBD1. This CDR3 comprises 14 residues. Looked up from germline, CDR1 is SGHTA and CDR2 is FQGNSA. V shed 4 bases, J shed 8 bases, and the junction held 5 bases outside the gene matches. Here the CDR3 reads CASSSTGGWEKLFF. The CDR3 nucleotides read TGTGCCAGCAGCTCCACAGGGGGCTGGGAAAAACTGTTTTTT.

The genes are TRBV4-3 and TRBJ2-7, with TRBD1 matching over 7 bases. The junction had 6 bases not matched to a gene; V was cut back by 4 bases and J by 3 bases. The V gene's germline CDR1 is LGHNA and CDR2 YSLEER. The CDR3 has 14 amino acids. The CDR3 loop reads CASSLRQGDYEQYF. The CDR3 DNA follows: TGCGCCAGCAGCCTCAGACAGGGAGACTACGAGCAGTACTTC.

The CDR3 loop is CASSLTGRTTISEAFF. The CDR3 bases are TGTGCCAGCAGCCTCACCGGACGGACAACAATCTCTGAAGCTTTCTTT. The chain has TRBV5-6 and TRBJ1-1, with D maybe TRBD1 (5 bases). Germline V gene sequence: CDR1 SGHDT, CDR2 YYEEEE. The V end lost 4 bases, the J end lost 6 bases, and 22 bases lay between the germline ends. CDR3 size: 16 residues.

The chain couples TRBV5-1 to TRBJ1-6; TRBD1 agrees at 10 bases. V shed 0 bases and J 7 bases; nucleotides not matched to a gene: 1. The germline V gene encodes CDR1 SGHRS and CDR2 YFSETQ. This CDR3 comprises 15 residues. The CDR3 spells CASSLEGQGNSPLHF. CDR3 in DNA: TGCGCCAGCAGCTTGGAGGGACAGGGGAATTCACCCCTCCACTTT.

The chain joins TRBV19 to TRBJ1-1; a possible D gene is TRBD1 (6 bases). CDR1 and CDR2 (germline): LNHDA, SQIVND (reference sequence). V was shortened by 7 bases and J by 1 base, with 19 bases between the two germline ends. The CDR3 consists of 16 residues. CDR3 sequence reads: CASTENTGQWNTEAFF. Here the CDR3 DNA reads TGTGCCAGTACCGAGAATACAGGACAGTGGAACACTGAAGCTTTCTTT. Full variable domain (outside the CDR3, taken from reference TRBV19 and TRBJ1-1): DGGITQSPKYLFRKEGQNVTLSCEQNLNHDAMYWYRQDPGQGLRLIYYSQIVNDFQKGDIAEGYSVSREKKESFPLTVTSAQKNPTAFYLCASTENTGQWNTEAFFGQGTRLTVV.

CDR3 residues: CASSQDLAGEGGEQFF. CDR3 bases: TGTGCCAGCAGCCAAGATCTAGCGGGAGAGGGAGGTGAGCAGTTCTTC. The chain is built from TRBV3-1 (or the pseudogene TRBV3-2) and TRBJ2-1; TRBD2 matches at 10 bases. CDR1 and CDR2 (germline): LGHDT, YNNKEL (reference sequence). J was trimmed by 9 bases and V by 0 bases; bases with no gene match: 8. The CDR3 is 16 residues long.

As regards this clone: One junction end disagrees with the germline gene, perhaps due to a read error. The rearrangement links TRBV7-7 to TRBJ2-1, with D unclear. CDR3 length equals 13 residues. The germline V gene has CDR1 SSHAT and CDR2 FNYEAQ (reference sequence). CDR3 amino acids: CASSLESENEQFF. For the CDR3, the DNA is TGTGCTAGCAGCTTAGAATCGGAGAATGAGCAGTTCTTC.

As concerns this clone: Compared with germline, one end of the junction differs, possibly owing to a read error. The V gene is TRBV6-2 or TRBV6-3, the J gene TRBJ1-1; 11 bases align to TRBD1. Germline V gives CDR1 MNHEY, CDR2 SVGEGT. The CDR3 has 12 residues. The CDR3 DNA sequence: TGTGCCAGCAGTCACCTGGACAGGGGGCAAGTCTTT. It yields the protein CASSHLDRGQVF.

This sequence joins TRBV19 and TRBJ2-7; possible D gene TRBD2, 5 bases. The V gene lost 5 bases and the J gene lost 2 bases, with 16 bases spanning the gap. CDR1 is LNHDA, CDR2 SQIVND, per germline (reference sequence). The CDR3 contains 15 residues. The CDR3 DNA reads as TGTGCCAGTAGTCCACTGCGGGCGAGCCCCTACGAGCAGTACTTC. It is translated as CASSPLRASPYEQYF.

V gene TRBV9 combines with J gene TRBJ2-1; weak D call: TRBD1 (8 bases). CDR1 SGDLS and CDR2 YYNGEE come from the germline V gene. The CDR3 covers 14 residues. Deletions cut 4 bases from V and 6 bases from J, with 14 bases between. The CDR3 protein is CASSPYRGGNEQFF. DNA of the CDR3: TGTGCCAGCAGCCCGTACAGGGGGGGCAATGAGCAGTTCTTC.

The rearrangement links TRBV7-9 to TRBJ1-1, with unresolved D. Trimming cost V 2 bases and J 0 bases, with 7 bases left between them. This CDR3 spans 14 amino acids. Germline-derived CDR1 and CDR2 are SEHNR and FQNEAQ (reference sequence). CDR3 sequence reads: CASSLTNMNTEAFF. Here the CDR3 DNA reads TGTGCCAGCAGCTTAACTAATATGAACACTGAAGCTTTCTTT. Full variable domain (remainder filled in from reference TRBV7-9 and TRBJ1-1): DTGVSQNPRHKITKRGQNVTFRCDPISEHNRLYWYRQTLGQGPEFLTYFQNEAQLEKSRLLSDRFSAERPKGSFSTLEIQRTEQGDSAMYLCASSLTNMNTEAFFGQGTRLTVV.

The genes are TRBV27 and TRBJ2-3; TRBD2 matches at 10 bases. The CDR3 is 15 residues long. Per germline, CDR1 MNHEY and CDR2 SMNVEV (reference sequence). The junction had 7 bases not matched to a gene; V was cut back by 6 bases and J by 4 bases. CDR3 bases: TGTGCCAGCAGCTCCCAGCGGGAGGGGCCAGATACGCAGTATTTT. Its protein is CASSSQREGPDTQYF.

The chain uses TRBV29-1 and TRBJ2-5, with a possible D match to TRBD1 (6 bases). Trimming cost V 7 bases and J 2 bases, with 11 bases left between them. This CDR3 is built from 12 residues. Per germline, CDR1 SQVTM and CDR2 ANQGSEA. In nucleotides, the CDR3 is TGCAGCGCGGGACAACTACAAGAGACCCAGTACTTC. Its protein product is CSAGQLQETQYF.

In nucleotides, the CDR3 is TGTGCCAGCAGCCCAACTAGAGGGGGCCAGAATCAGCCCCAGCATTTT. This gives the protein CASSPTRGGQNQPQHF. The V call is TRBV7-8, the J call TRBJ1-5, with 7 bases fitting TRBD1. The length of the CDR3 is 16 residues. V was clipped by 5 bases and J by 4 bases; unmatched bases: 11. Germline CDR1 and CDR2: SGHVS and FQNEAQ. The full variable domain, its missing parts supplied by reference TRBV7-8 and TRBJ1-5, is GAGVSQSPRYKVAKRGQDVALRCDPISGHVSLFWYQQALGQGPEFLTYFQNEAQLDKSGLPSDRFFAERPEGSVSTLKIQRTQQEDSAVYLCASSPTRGGQNQPQHFGDGTRLSIL.

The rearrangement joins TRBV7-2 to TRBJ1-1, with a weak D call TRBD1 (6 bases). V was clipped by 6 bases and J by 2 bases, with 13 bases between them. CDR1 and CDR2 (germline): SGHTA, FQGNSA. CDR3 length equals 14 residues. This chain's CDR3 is CASRIQGINTEAFF. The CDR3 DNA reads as TGTGCCAGCAGAATACAGGGAATAAACACTGAAGCTTTCTTT.